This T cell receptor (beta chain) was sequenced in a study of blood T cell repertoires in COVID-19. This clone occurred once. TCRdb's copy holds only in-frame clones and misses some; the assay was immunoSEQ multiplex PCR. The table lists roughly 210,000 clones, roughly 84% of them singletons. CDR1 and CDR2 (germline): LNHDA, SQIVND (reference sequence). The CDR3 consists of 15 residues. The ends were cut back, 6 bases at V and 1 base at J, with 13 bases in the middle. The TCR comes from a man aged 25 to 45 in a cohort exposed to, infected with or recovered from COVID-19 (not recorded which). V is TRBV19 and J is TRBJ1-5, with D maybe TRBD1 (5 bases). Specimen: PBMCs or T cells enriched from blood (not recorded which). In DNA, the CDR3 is TGTGCCAGTAGGGGCGGGGGGAGGAGCAATCAGCCCCAGCATTTT. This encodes CASRGGGRSNQPQHF. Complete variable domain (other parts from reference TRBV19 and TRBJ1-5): DGGITQSPKYLFRKEGQNVTLSCEQNLNHDAMYWYRQDPGQGLRLIYYSQIVNDFQKGDIAEGYSVSREKKESFPLTVTSAQKNPTAFYLCASRGGGRSNQPQHFGDGTRLSIL.